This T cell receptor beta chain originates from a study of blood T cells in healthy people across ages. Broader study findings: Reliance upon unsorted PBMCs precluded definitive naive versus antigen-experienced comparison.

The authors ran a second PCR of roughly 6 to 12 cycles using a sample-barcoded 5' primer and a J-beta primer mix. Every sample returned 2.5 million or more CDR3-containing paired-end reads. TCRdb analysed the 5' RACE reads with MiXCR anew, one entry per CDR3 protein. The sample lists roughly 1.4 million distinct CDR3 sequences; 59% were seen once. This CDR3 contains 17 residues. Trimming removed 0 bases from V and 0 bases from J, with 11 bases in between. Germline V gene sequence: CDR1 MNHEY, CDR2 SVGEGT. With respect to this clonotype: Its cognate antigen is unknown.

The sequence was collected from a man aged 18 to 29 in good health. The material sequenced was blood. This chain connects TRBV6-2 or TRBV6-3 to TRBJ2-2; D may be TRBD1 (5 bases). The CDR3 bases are TGTGCCAGCAGTTACTCGATAAGACAGCCGAACACCGGGGAGCTGTTTTTT. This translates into CASSYSIRQPNTGELFF.